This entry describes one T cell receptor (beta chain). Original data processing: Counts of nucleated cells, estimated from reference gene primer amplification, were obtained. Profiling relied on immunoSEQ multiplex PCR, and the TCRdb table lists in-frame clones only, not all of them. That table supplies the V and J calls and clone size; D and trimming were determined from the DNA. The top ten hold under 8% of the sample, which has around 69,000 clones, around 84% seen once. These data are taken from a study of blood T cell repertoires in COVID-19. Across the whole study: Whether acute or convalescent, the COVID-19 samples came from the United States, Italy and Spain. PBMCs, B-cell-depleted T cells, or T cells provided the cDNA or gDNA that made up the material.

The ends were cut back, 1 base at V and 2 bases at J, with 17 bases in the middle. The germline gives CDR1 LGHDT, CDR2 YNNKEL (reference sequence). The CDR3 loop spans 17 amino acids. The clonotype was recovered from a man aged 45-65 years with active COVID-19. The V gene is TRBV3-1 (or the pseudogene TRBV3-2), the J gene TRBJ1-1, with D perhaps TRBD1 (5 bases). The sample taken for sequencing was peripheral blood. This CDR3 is CASSQGGLTVGNTEAFF. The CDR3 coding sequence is TGTGCCAGCAGCCAAGGGGGTCTGACAGTCGGAAACACTGAAGCTTTCTTT.